This TCR beta chain was sequenced for a study of identical twins. Whole-study results and caveats: Clonotypes of the beta chain that were abundant in cord blood carried fewer insertions (memory repertoires showed none).

This clonotype has more than one count but fewer than ten. Its cognate antigen is unknown. Germline assignment: CDR1 MNHEY and CDR2 SMNVEV (reference sequence). V lost 5 bases and J lost 5; bases outside the gene matches: 12. The length of the CDR3 is 16 residues. A single record per CDR3 protein comes from TCRdb applying MiXCR to the 5' RACE reads. The sample holds 690,000 or so distinct CDR3 sequences, 8.5% to 9% seen once. This same sample was also part of a study on yellow fever vaccine responses in identical twins.

The clonotype comes from a woman between 18 and 30 years old in good health. Source material: PBMCs. V is TRBV27 and J is TRBJ2-1; TRBD2 matches 7 bases. The CDR3 coding sequence is TGTGCCAGCAGTGCGCTAGGACTAGTGGACGACAATGAGCAGTTCTTC. Translating it yields CASSALGLVDDNEQFF.